This TCR beta chain was captured by sequencing in a study of neoadjuvant anti-PD-1 for oral cavity cancer. The overall study: Patients without progression received a fourth nivolumab dose around day 43, then surgical resection on days 50-56. Broader study findings: After neoadjuvant nivolumab, PBMC T cell clonality was significantly higher in non-responders than responders. Treg/Th17 ratio rose with pretreatment blood and fell with post-treatment tumor TCRbeta clonality.

As to this clone: What it binds is not known.

Patients had newly diagnosed, untreated stage II-IVA oral cavity squamous cell carcinoma. The germline V gene encodes CDR1 MGHRA and CDR2 YSYEKL. The CDR3 sequence is 17 residues long. Trimming at V came to 2 bases and at J to 1 base, leaving 3 bases not matched to a gene. TCRdb keeps only in-frame clones here, not all; method: immunoSEQ multiplex PCR. The top ten hold roughly 3.4% of the sample, which has 55,000 to 80,000 clones, around 82% seen once. The sequencing used PBMCs, collected before nivolumab (anti-PD-1) treatment. The chain has TRBV4-1 and TRBJ2-2; 11 positions agree with TRBD2. This sequence originates from a person between 40 and 80 years old with oral cavity squamous cell carcinoma. CDR3 DNA sequence: TGCGCCAGCAGCCAAACCCTAGCGGGGGGGAACACCGGGGAGCTGTTTTTT. It codes for CASSQTLAGGNTGELFF.